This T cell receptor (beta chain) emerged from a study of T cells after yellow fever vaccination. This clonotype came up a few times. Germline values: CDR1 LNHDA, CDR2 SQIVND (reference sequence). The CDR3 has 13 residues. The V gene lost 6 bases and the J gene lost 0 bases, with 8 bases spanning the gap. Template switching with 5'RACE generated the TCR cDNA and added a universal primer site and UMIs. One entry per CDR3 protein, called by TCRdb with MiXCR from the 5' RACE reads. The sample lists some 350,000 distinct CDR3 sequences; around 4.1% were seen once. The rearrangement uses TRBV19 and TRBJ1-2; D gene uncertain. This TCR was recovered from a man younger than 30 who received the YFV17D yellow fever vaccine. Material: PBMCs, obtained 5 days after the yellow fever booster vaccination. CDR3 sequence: CASRDIPNYGYTF. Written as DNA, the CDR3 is TGTGCCAGTAGAGACATACCTAACTATGGCTACACCTTC.